Listed below are T cell receptor beta chains from one sample, sequenced in a study of T cell clonotyping in hematopoietic cell transplantation. Assay used: immunoSEQ multiplex PCR; TCRdb lists only in-frame clones, some missing. The data contain about 8,700 clones, 86% of them singletons. The sample in question was PBMCs, obtained 180 days after allogeneic stem cell transplant. All receptors come from a human patient who had an allogeneic stem cell transplant, so the T cells may come from the graft donor. The donor label of this sample is uncertain. Some clones in this sample may be carry-over from other donors' samples. The CDR3 runs from the conserved cysteine through the conserved F or W. The order of the fields is V gene, CDR3 protein.

v_gene: TRBV19
CDR3aa: CASLARALNTGELFF

v_gene: TRBV4-1
CDR3aa: CASSLGGGRDTQYF

v_gene: TRBV15
CDR3aa: CATSRDWGQGNYEQYF

v_gene: TRBV9
CDR3aa: CASSVGLTSPYEQYF

v_gene: TRBV6-6
CDR3aa: CASSYSRQLSTDTQYF

v_gene: TRBV7-8
CDR3aa: CASSRLEGRTGELFF

v_gene: TRBV7-2
CDR3aa: CASSLSFGLSTGELFF

v_gene: TRBV27
CDR3aa: CASSFNSYYEQYF

v_gene: TRBV27
CDR3aa: CASSFSGTGELFF

v_gene: TRBV2
CDR3aa: CASSSGPSRNTIYF

v_gene: TRBV9
CDR3aa: CASSDPGVDGYTF

v_gene: TRBV4-1
CDR3aa: CASSRENIGQGGSPLHF

v_gene: TRBV6-5
CDR3aa: CASSSGRLYGYTF